The sequence of this T cell receptor (beta chain) was determined in a study of human T cells and chemical hapten exposure. In the original processing: Samples held a median of roughly 100,000 TCRs, range about 20,000–690,600. TCRdb independently ran MiXCR on the RACE reads; one entry per CDR3 protein. TCRdb assigned the V and J calls; the authors' analysis was not used. The profile shows roughly 100,000 distinct CDR3 sequences, around 10% of them singletons. This clonotype has more than one count but fewer than ten. Germline assignment: CDR1 SGHRS and CDR2 YFSETQ. V was cut by 3 bases and J by 7 bases, with 20 bases left in between. The CDR3 spans 17 residues. The time point here: pre-sensitization, week 0. As to treatment: therapeutic diphenylcyclopropenone sensitization with weekly scalp DPC.

The chain carries TRBV5-1 and TRBJ1-6; D remains ambiguous. The sequencing used whole blood, collected in connection with sensitization to the hapten diphenylcyclopropenone (DPC). This TCR was sampled from a woman in her forties or fifties with alopecia areata. Some clones in this sample may be carry-over from other donors' samples. In DNA form, the CDR3 reads TGCGCCAGCAGCTCGGACGCGGGGAGCGCCGCCAATTCACCCCTCCACTTT. Encoded protein: CASSSDAGSAANSPLHF.